Reported below is one T cell receptor (beta chain). It lacks a known antigen. No per-base quality is available; no much larger clone lies one base away. The immunoSEQ Assay, a bias-controlled multiplex PCR, was used to amplify TCRbeta CDR3 regions from genomic DNA. Per the original workflow: Nucleated cell counts per sample were estimated from amplification of reference gene primers within the assay. To quantify the absolute abundance of each unique TCRbeta CDR3 rearrangement, sequence reads were collapsed and filtered. For each sample, productive Simpson clonality was calculated as the square root of Simpson's diversity index over productive rearrangements. TCRdb provides this immuneACCESS table in a form limited to in-frame rearrangements. Some clones are lacking; in checked studies, under half of them reflect an unresolved V gene, and why the rest are absent is not known. V and J calls and clone size are given by that table; D and trimming were obtained from the DNA. The sample records some 110,000 clones, 85% of which are singletons. The top ten clones comprise around 4.1% of the sample.

The germline V gene encodes CDR1 LGHNA and CDR2 YNFKEQ. V is cut back by 0 bases and J by 13 bases, with 8 bases in the junction unmatched. From cysteine to phenylalanine, the CDR3 is 14 amino acids long. CDR3 DNA only is kept here, 42 bases in frame from base 1. This entry comes from a study of blood T cell repertoires in COVID-19 (dated by TCRdb to the early 2020s). At the level of the whole study: Samples from collaborators originated in the United States, Italy and Spain and spanned both the acute and convalescent phases of COVID-19. Samples came from the ongoing ImmuneRACE study (first 160 participants) plus 1,254 subjects from 6 global collaborators. The sample metadata nearly always contained a de-identified subject ID, COVID-19 status, age in years and sex. Deeply sampled blood TCRbeta repertoires from subjects exposed to, actively infected with, or recovered from COVID-19 were included in the dataset. A freely available public database, intended as a resource for researchers studying the immune response to SARS-CoV-2, is where the repertoires were released. The material from the prospective study consisted of cDNA or gDNA derived from T cells, B-cell-depleted T cells, or PBMCs. HLA class I and class II types, where available, came from metadata supplied by the sample provider rather than from assay-based typing. General study outcomes and caveats: The quantity of clinical and demographic metadata differed by source and by participant and was supplied without curation.

Collaborating institutions collected whole blood in K2EDTA tubes following their own protocols. For TCRbeta analysis, collaborators shipped samples as frozen whole blood, isolated PBMCs, or DNA extracted from either of those sample types. The clonotype was recovered from a man aged 50-60 years with acute or convalescent COVID-19. Recombination linked TRBV4-2 to TRBJ2-1, with 8 bases aligning to TRBD2. The specimen sequenced was peripheral blood. The nucleotide sequence reads TGTGCCAGCAGCCAAGATTCGACTAGCGCTGTACAGTTCTTC. The translation is CASSQDSTSAVQFF.